A selection of T cell receptor beta chains follows, all from one sample in a study of T cells after yellow fever vaccination. One entry per CDR3 protein, called by TCRdb with MiXCR from the 5' RACE reads. The table records some 340,000 distinct CDR3 sequences, approximately 4% of them present only once. This material consisted of PBMCs, taken 5 days after the yellow fever booster vaccination. The origin of the receptors is a man aged 18 to 29 who received the YFV17D yellow fever vaccine. CDR3s include the opening cysteine and the closing phenylalanine or tryptophan. The order of the fields is D gene, V gene, J gene, clone size, CDR3 DNA, CDR3 protein. D genes are given only for firm matches. Clone size is stated in some rows and not others, as once, few, many or a class when expanded.

D: -
V: TRBV12-3/TRBV12-4
J: TRBJ1-5
size: -
DNA: TGTGCCAGCAGTTTAGTACTGATAGGTCAGCCCCAGCATTTT
CDR3: CASSLVLIGQPQHF

D: TRBD2
V: TRBV20-1
J: TRBJ2-1
size: few
DNA: TGCAGTGCTAGAGTAATAGCGGGGGGAATTTCCTACAATGAGCAGTTCTTC
CDR3: CSARVIAGGISYNEQFF

D: -
V: TRBV7-9
J: TRBJ2-7
size: few
DNA: TGTGCCAGCAGCCCAGGCAAAGGGATCTCCTACGAGCAGTACTTC
CDR3: CASSPGKGISYEQYF

D: TRBD1
V: TRBV5-1
J: TRBJ2-1
size: -
DNA: TGCGCCAGCAGCTTCCGAGACAGGGACTACAATGAGCAGTTCTTC
CDR3: CASSFRDRDYNEQFF

D: -
V: TRBV7-2
J: TRBJ1-6
size: many
DNA: TGTGCCAGCAGCTTGCAGACAGGCCCGGGCCTCTCACCCCTCCACTTT
CDR3: CASSLQTGPGLSPLHF

D: -
V: TRBV7-9
J: TRBJ1-2
size: -
DNA: TGTGCCAGCAGCCCCGATAACTATGGCTACACCTTC
CDR3: CASSPDNYGYTF

D: -
V: TRBV9
J: TRBJ2-3
size: many
DNA: TGTGCCAGCAGCCTCGATAGGTTCACAGATACGCAGTATTTT
CDR3: CASSLDRFTDTQYF

D: TRBD2
V: TRBV11-2
J: TRBJ2-1
size: -
DNA: TGTGCCAGCAGGTTTAGCGGGACCTACAATGAGCAGTTCTTC
CDR3: CASRFSGTYNEQFF

D: TRBD2
V: TRBV20-1
J: TRBJ2-3
size: few
DNA: TGCAGTGCTGCAAGCGGGGGGGCCGTCGATACGCAGTATTTT
CDR3: CSAASGGAVDTQYF

D: -
V: TRBV5-1
J: TRBJ2-2
size: -
DNA: TGCGCCAGCCGCCATGAGCGGGCACTTACCGGGGAGCTGTTTTTT
CDR3: CASRHERALTGELFF

D: -
V: TRBV20-1
J: TRBJ2-3
size: -
DNA: TGCAGTGCTCTAGATAGCACGAGGGGAGATACGCAGTATTTT
CDR3: CSALDSTRGDTQYF

D: -
V: TRBV11-2
J: TRBJ2-2
size: few
DNA: TGTGCCAGCAGCCCACCGGCGTCGGGCACCGGGGAGCTGTTTTTT
CDR3: CASSPPASGTGELFF

D: -
V: TRBV6-5
J: TRBJ2-2
size: few
DNA: TGTGCCAGCACTTCGGGGGCCCCCGGGGAGCTGTTTTTT
CDR3: CASTSGAPGELFF

D: -
V: TRBV5-1
J: TRBJ2-3
size: -
DNA: TGCGCCAGCAGCTTGGCCTACAGGGTGAGCACAGATACGCAGTATTTT
CDR3: CASSLAYRVSTDTQYF

D: -
V: TRBV29-1
J: TRBJ1-1
size: -
DNA: TGCAGCGTTCGACCCCTTAGGGGGGCACCTAGGGGGAACACTGAAGCTTTCTTT
CDR3: CSVRPLRGAPRGNTEAFF

D: TRBD1
V: TRBV4-3
J: TRBJ2-3
size: few
DNA: TGCGCCAGCAGCCCCCAGGGGGCAGGGACGACGGATACGCAGTATTTT
CDR3: CASSPQGAGTTDTQYF

D: -
V: TRBV4-3
J: TRBJ2-1
size: few
DNA: TGCGCCAGCAGCCAAGATTCCCGGGGCGGGGAGAATGAGCAGTTCTTC
CDR3: CASSQDSRGGENEQFF

D: -
V: TRBV5-1
J: TRBJ1-4
size: -
DNA: TGCGCCAGCAGCTTCGCCGGCGCAACTAATGAAAAACTGTTTTTT
CDR3: CASSFAGATNEKLFF

D: TRBD1
V: TRBV5-1
J: TRBJ1-2
size: -
DNA: TGCGCCAGCAGCTGGGGACAGGGGACCCCTTACACCTTC
CDR3: CASSWGQGTPYTF

D: -
V: TRBV7-9
J: TRBJ1-5
size: -
DNA: TGTGCCAGCAGCCCAATTGGGTATAGCAATCAGCCCCAGCATTTT
CDR3: CASSPIGYSNQPQHF

D: TRBD1
V: TRBV5-1
J: TRBJ1-1
size: few
DNA: TGCGCCAGCAGCACGTCTGGACAGGGAGAGACTGAAGCTTTCTTT
CDR3: CASSTSGQGETEAFF

D: -
V: TRBV20-1
J: TRBJ2-6
size: few
DNA: TGCAGTGCGGGTGGGGGGCAGACTCGCTCTGGGGCCAACGTCCTGACTTTC
CDR3: CSAGGGQTRSGANVLTF

D: -
V: TRBV7-2
J: TRBJ1-5
size: -
DNA: TGTGCCAGCAGTTTACAGCCCAATCAGCCCCAGCATTTT
CDR3: CASSLQPNQPQHF

D: -
V: TRBV5-6
J: TRBJ1-1
size: many
DNA: TGTGCCAGCAGCTTGATGTCGGGCACTGAAGCTTTCTTT
CDR3: CASSLMSGTEAFF

D: -
V: TRBV7-8
J: TRBJ2-5
size: -
DNA: TGTGCCAGCACCGACGGCAGGGGGGAGGGAGAGACCCAGTACTTC
CDR3: CASTDGRGEGETQYF

D: TRBD1
V: TRBV7-7
J: TRBJ2-1
size: -
DNA: TGTGCTAGCAGCCGACAGGGGTATCCCAATGAGCAGTTCTTC
CDR3: CASSRQGYPNEQFF

D: -
V: TRBV5-4
J: TRBJ2-5
size: -
DNA: TGTGCCAGCAGCCCCGATGGGGAGACCCAGTACTTC
CDR3: CASSPDGETQYF

D: -
V: TRBV5-1
J: TRBJ1-1
size: -
DNA: TGCGCCAGCAGCTTGGGGCAGGAAACGTATTGGAACACTGAAGCTTTCTTT
CDR3: CASSLGQETYWNTEAFF

D: -
V: TRBV29-1
J: TRBJ2-5
size: many
DNA: TGCAGCGGAACCGGGGGGCCGGCCCAAGAGACCCAGTACTTC
CDR3: CSGTGGPAQETQYF

D: TRBD1
V: TRBV5-4
J: TRBJ1-4
size: few
DNA: TGTGCCAGCAGCTGGGGACAGAATAATGAAAAACTGTTTTTT
CDR3: CASSWGQNNEKLFF

D: -
V: TRBV27
J: TRBJ2-1
size: -
DNA: TGTGCCAGCAGTCCACGGGGGGCCCTCGGTACCTACAATGAGCAGTTCTTC
CDR3: CASSPRGALGTYNEQFF

D: -
V: TRBV18
J: TRBJ2-7
size: -
DNA: TGTGCCAGCTCACGGGTGGTGGGACTGGTATCCTACGAGCAGTACTTC
CDR3: CASSRVVGLVSYEQYF

D: -
V: TRBV13
J: TRBJ2-5
size: -
DNA: TGTGCCAGCAGCTCCCCGGGGACATTAAAGACCCAGTACTTC
CDR3: CASSSPGTLKTQYF

D: TRBD1
V: TRBV6-6
J: TRBJ1-2
size: -
DNA: TGTGCCAGCAGTTACCGAGGACAGGGCATAAACTATGGCTACACCTTC
CDR3: CASSYRGQGINYGYTF

D: -
V: TRBV19
J: TRBJ2-7
size: few
DNA: TGTGCCAGTAGTATATGGGGCTCCTACGAGCAGTACTTC
CDR3: CASSIWGSYEQYF

D: TRBD2
V: TRBV10-3
J: TRBJ2-3
size: many
DNA: TGTGCCATCAGCACTAGCGGGCGAAGGACAGATACGCAGTATTTT
CDR3: CAISTSGRRTDTQYF

D: TRBD1
V: TRBV20-1
J: TRBJ1-2
size: -
DNA: TGCAGTGCGAGGGGGACAGGGGCAACCCACTATGGCTACACCTTC
CDR3: CSARGTGATHYGYTF

D: -
V: TRBV5-1
J: TRBJ1-3
size: many
DNA: TGCGCCAGCAGCTTGGTTACAGGGACCTCTGGAAACACCATATATTTT
CDR3: CASSLVTGTSGNTIYF

D: TRBD1
V: TRBV28
J: TRBJ1-2
size: few
DNA: TGTGCCAGCAGTTATGGACAGGGCCCTCGGGGCTACACCTTC
CDR3: CASSYGQGPRGYTF

D: -
V: TRBV5-1
J: TRBJ2-1
size: many
DNA: TGCGCCAGCACGGGCCGGGGACCGGGCAATGAGCAGTTCTTC
CDR3: CASTGRGPGNEQFF

D: TRBD1
V: TRBV5-1
J: TRBJ1-1
size: few
DNA: TGCGCCAGCAGGAACAGGGGCAACCCGAACACTGAAGCTTTCTTT
CDR3: CASRNRGNPNTEAFF

D: TRBD2
V: TRBV7-9
J: TRBJ2-3
size: few
DNA: TGTGCCAGCAGCTCCCTACCCTCGCGGGGGGCGTCAGATACGCAGTATTTT
CDR3: CASSSLPSRGASDTQYF

D: -
V: TRBV5-1
J: TRBJ2-3
size: -
DNA: TGCGCCAGCAGCTTGGCCGTGATAGCTGCCGGCTTAGATACGCAGTATTTT
CDR3: CASSLAVIAAGLDTQYF

D: -
V: TRBV7-8
J: TRBJ1-6
size: -
DNA: TGTGCCAGCAGCTTAAGCCTGGGATTTAACCTCCACTTT
CDR3: CASSLSLGFNLHF

D: -
V: TRBV4-1
J: TRBJ2-3
size: few
DNA: TGCGCCAGCAGCCAAGAAGTATGGGTCACAGATACGCAGTATTTT
CDR3: CASSQEVWVTDTQYF

D: TRBD1
V: TRBV20-1
J: TRBJ1-6
size: -
DNA: TGCAGTGCTAGACTGACAGGGGGATCCTATAATTCACCCCTCCACTTT
CDR3: CSARLTGGSYNSPLHF

D: -
V: TRBV6-2/TRBV6-3
J: TRBJ2-1
size: many
DNA: TGTGCCAGCAACGGGGGAGTCGAGCAGTTCTTC
CDR3: CASNGGVEQFF

D: -
V: TRBV11-2
J: TRBJ1-1
size: -
DNA: TGTGCCAGCAGCCCAATTACAGGTTCTGAAGCTTTCTTT
CDR3: CASSPITGSEAFF

D: TRBD1
V: TRBV29-1
J: TRBJ1-1
size: many
DNA: TGCAGCGCCCCGGGACAGGGAATGAACACTGAAGCTTTCTTT
CDR3: CSAPGQGMNTEAFF

D: -
V: TRBV5-5
J: TRBJ2-3
size: -
DNA: TGTGCCAGCAGCGGGGCAAACACAGATACGCAGTATTTT
CDR3: CASSGANTDTQYF

D: TRBD1
V: TRBV20-1
J: TRBJ2-1
size: few
DNA: TGCAGTGCCCGGGACAGGGTGGATGAGCAGTTCTTC
CDR3: CSARDRVDEQFF

D: -
V: TRBV20-1
J: TRBJ1-2
size: few
DNA: TGCAGTGCTAGAGCTTTATGGTTTGGCTATGGCTACACCTTC
CDR3: CSARALWFGYGYTF

D: -
V: TRBV7-2
J: TRBJ1-4
size: many
DNA: TGTGCCAGCAGCCTGCCTGTGGGTCGACTGTTTTTT
CDR3: CASSLPVGRLFF

D: TRBD1
V: TRBV12-3/TRBV12-4
J: TRBJ1-1
size: many
DNA: TGTGCCAGCAGCCCCAGGGGGTCTGAAGCTTTCTTT
CDR3: CASSPRGSEAFF

D: -
V: TRBV20-1
J: TRBJ1-5
size: few
DNA: TGCAGTGCTAGAGATCACCGGGGAGGGGCAAGAGATCAGCCCCAGCATTTT
CDR3: CSARDHRGGARDQPQHF

D: -
V: TRBV5-1
J: TRBJ1-3
size: few
DNA: TGCGCCAGCGGTTACGGGGCTTCTGGAAACACCATATATTTT
CDR3: CASGYGASGNTIYF